A few counts support the clone carrying this TCR beta chain. Random hexamers were used to reverse transcribe an amount of about 0.45 to 1 ug RNA. Amplification of TCR beta CDR3 across 54 Vbeta and 13 Jbeta was performed with immunoSEQ multiplex PCR. MiXCR, run by TCRdb on the immunoSEQ multiplex PCR reads, gives a single entry per CDR3 protein. The sample has 200,000 to 300,000 distinct CDR3 sequences, almost 97% seen once; the top ten hold 0.1%. Blood CD8+ and CD4+ T cells underwent high-throughput TCR beta sequencing. The CD8+ and CD4+ T cells were negatively isolated, with the TEMRA cells enriched by FACS. This specimen belongs to a study of CD8 T cells in Susac syndrome. Study as a whole: When their blood was taken, patients with Susac syndrome were therapy-naive, taking corticosteroids, or taking intravenous immunoglobulin alone.

V was clipped by 3 bases and J by 3 bases, with 6 bases between them. The CDR3 is 11 residues long. The germline CDR1 and CDR2 sequences are GTSNPN and SVGIG (reference sequence). Sequencing input: CD4+ T cells from PBMCs. This chain connects TRBV30 to TRBJ2-7; D gene ambiguous. The sequence derives from a human donor with Susac syndrome. The CDR3 here is CAWRTIYEQYF. CDR3 in DNA: TGTGCCTGGAGGACCATCTACGAGCAGTACTTC.